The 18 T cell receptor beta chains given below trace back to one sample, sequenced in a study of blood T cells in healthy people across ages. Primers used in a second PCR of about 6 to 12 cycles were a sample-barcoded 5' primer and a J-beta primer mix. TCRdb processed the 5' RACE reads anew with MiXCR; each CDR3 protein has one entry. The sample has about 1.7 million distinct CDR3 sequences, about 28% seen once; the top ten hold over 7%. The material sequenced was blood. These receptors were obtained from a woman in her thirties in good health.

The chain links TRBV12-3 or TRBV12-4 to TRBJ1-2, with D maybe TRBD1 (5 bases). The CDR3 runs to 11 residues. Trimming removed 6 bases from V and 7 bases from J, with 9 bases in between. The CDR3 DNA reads TGTGCCAGCAGCAATAGGGGTGGCTACACCTTC. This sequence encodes CASSNRGGYTF.

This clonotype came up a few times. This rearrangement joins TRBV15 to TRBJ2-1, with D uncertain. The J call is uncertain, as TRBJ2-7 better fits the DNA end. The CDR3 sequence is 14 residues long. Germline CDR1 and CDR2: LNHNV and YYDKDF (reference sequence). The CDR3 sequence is CATRGDSSYNEQYF. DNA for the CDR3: TGTGCCACCAGAGGTGATAGCTCCTACAATGAGCAGTACTTC.

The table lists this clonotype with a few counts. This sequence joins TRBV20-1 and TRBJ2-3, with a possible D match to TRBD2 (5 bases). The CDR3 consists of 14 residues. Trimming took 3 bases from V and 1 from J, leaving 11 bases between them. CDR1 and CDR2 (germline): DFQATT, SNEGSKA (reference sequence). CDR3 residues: CSASGGGRTDTQYF. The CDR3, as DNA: TGCAGTGCTAGCGGCGGAGGTCGCACAGATACGCAGTATTTT.

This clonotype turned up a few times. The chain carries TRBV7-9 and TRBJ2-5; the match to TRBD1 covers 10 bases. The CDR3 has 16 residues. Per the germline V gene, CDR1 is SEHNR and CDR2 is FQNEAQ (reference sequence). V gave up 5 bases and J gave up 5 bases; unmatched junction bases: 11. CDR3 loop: CASSVRDRGFVETQYF. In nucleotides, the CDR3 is TGTGCCAGCAGCGTCCGGGACAGGGGATTTGTGGAGACCCAGTACTTC. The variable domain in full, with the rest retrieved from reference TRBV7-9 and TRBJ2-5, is DTGVSQNPRHKITKRGQNVTFRCDPISEHNRLYWYRQTLGQGPEFLTYFQNEAQLEKSRLLSDRFSAERPKGSFSTLEIQRTEQGDSAMYLCASSVRDRGFVETQYFGPGTRLLVL.

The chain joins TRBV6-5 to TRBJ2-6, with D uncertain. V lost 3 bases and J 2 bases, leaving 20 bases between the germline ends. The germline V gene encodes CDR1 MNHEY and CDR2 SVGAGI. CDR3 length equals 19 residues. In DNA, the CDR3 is TGTGCCAGCAGTTATTCAGAAACCGCTCGACGGGCTGGGGCCAACGTCCTGACTTTC. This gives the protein CASSYSETARRAGANVLTF.

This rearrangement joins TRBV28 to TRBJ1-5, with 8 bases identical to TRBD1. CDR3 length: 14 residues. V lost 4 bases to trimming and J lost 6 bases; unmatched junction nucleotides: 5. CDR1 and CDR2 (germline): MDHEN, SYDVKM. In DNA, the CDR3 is TGTGCCAGCAGTTCATTCACAGGGGGTCAGCCCCAGCATTTT. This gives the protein CASSSFTGGQPQHF.

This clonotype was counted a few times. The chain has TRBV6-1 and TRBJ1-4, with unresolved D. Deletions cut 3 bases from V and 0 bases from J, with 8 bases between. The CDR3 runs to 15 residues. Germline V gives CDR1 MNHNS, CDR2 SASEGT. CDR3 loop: CASSDAKATNEKLFF. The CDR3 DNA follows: TGTGCCAGCAGTGATGCAAAGGCAACTAATGAAAAACTGTTTTTT.

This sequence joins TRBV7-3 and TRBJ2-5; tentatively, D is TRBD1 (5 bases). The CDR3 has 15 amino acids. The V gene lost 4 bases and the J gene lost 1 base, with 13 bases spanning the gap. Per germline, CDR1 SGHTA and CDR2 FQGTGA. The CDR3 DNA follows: TGTGCCAGCAGCTCCAGACAGCTAGTCCAAGAGACCCAGTACTTC. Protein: CASSSRQLVQETQYF.

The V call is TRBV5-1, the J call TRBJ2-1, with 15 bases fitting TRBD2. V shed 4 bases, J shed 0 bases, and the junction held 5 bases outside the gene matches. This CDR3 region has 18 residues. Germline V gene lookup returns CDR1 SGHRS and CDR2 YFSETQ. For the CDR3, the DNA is TGCGCCAGCAGCAGCGGACTAGCGGGGGGGGGCTCCTACAATGAGCAGTTCTTC. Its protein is CASSSGLAGGGSYNEQFF.

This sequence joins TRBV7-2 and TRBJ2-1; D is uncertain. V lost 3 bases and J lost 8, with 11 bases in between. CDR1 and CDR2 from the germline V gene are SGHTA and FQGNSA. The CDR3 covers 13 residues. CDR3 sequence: CASSFTRRDEQFF. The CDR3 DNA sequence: TGTGCCAGCAGCTTCACTCGCCGGGATGAGCAGTTCTTC.

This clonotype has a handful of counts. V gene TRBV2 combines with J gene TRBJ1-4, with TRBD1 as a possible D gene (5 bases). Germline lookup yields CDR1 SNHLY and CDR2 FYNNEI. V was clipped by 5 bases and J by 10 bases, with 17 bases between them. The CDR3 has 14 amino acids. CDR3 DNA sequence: TGTGCCAGCAGTTCCCAGGGCGTCGTAGGAAAACTGTTTTTT. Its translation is CASSSQGVVGKLFF.

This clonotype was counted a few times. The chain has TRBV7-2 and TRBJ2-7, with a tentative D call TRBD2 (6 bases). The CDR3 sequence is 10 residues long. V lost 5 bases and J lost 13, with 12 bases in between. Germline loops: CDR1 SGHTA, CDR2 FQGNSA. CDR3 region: CASSQPGVYF. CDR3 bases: TGTGCCAGCAGCCAACCGGGAGTCTACTTC.

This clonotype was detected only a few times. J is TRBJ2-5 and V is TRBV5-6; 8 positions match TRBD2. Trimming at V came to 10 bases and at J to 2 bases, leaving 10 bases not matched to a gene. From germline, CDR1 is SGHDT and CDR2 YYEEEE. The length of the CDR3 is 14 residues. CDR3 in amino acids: CAYHSGTLQETQYF. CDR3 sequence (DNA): TGTGCCTATCATAGCGGGACCCTACAAGAGACCCAGTACTTC.

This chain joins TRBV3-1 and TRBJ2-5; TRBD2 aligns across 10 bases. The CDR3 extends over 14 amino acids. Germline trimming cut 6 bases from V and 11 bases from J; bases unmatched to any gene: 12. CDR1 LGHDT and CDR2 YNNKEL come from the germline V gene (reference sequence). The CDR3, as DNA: TGTGCCAGCAGAGGTACTAGCGGGGTAGGCAAGCAGTACTTC. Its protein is CASRGTSGVGKQYF.

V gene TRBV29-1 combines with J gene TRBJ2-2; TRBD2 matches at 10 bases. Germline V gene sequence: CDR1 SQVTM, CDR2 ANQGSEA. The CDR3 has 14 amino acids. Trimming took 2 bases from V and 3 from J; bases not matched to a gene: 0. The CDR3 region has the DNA TGCAGCGTTGAAAGCGGGAGGGACACCGGGGAGCTGTTTTTT. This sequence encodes CSVESGRDTGELFF.

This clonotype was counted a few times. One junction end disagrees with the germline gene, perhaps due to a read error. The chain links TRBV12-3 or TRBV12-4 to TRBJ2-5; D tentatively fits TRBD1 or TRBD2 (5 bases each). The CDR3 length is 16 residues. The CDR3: CASSSWTPGMGEAQYF. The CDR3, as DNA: TGTGCTAGCAGTTCGTGGACACCGGGAATGGGAGAGGCCCAGTACTTC.

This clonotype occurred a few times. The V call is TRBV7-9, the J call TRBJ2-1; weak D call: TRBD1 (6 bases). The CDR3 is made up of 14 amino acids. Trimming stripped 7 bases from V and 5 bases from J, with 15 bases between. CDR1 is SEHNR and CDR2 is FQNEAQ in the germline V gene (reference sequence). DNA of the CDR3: TGTGCCAGCATCCCCGGGACATATGACAATGAGCAGTTCTTC. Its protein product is CASIPGTYDNEQFF.

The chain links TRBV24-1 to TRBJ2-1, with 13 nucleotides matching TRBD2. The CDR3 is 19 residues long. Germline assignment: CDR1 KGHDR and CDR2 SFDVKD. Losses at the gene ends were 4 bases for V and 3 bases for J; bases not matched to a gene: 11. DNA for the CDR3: TGTGCCACCAGTGACGGGACTAGCGGGGTGACTCGTCACTACAATGAGCAGTTCTTC. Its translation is CATSDGTSGVTRHYNEQFF.